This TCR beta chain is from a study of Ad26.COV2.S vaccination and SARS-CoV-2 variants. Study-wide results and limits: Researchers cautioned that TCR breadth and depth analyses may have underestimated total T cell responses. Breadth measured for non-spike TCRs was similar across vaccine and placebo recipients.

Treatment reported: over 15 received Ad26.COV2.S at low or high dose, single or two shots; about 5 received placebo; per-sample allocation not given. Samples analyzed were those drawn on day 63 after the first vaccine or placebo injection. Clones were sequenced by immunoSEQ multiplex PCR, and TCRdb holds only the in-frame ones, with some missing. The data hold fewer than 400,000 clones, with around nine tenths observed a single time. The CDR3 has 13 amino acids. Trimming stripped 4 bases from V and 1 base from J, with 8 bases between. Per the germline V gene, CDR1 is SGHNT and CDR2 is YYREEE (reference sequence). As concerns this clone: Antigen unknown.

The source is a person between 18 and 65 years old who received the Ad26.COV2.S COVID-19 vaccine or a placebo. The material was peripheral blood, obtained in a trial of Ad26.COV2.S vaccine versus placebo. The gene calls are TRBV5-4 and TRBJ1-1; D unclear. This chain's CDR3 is CASSLGSNTEAFF. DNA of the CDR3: TGTGCCAGCAGCCTGGGGTCGAACACTGAAGCTTTCTTT.